This T cell receptor (beta chain) emerged from a study of beta chain features in type 1 diabetes. Study-level findings and limits: Fewer insertions but more deletions were seen at VDJ junctions in type 1 diabetes patients. There was a moderate but significant shortening of TCRB CDR3s in all four CD4+ subsets of Type 1 diabetes patients.

Trimming took 5 bases from V and 6 from J; bases not matched to a gene: 8. CDR3 length: 15 residues. The germline V gene encodes CDR1 SNHLY and CDR2 FYNNEI. The isolated RNA, all of it, was reverse transcribed, so expressed TCRB transcripts were what got sequenced. Read counts averaged around 4 million for samples of naive, central memory and regulatory T cells. Sequencing used immunoSEQ multiplex PCR; TCRdb keeps in-frame clones, though not all of them. Among over 600,000 clones listed, 12% were seen once. Using CD45RO/CCR7/CD25/CD127/CD95/CD27, CD4+ naive, central memory, regulatory and stem cell-like memory cells were sorted. Regarding this clone: Its antigen remains unidentified.

The receptor was isolated from a man aged 25 to 45 with type 1 diabetes. This sequence joins TRBV2 and TRBJ2-1; TRBD2 matches 9 bases. Specimen: naive CD4+ T cells from blood. CDR3 loop: CASSPTAGGGNEQFF. The CDR3, as DNA: TGTGCCAGCAGTCCTACAGCGGGGGGAGGCAATGAGCAGTTCTTC.